These 4 T cell receptor beta chains share one sample of origin, sequenced in a study of cytomegalovirus exposure and HLA in healthy donors (dated by TCRdb to the late 2010s). The library came from the immunoSEQ multiplex PCR assay. The multiplex PCR relied on a mix of 60 forward primers for TCR Vbeta segments and 13 reverse primers for TCR Jbeta segments. TCRdb mirrors the immuneACCESS table, restricted to in-frame sequences. Some clones are absent from its copies; in checked studies, under half trace to an unresolved V gene, and the reason for the others is unknown. In all, the sample holds roughly 180,000 clones, and around 81% of those were seen once. The ten largest clones add up to around 2% of the sample. Sequencing used PBMCs. The source of these receptors is a woman younger than 35 in good health and CMV-seropositive.

CDR3: CASSLSGSHSPLHF. The CDR3, as DNA: TGCGCCAGCAGCTTGAGCGGTTCCCATTCACCCCTCCACTTT. The chain carries TRBV5-1 and TRBJ1-6; D remains unclear. Germline CDR1 and CDR2: SGHRS and YFSETQ. The CDR3 is made up of 14 amino acids. The V end was cut by 1 base, the J end by 8 bases, with 10 bases between.

V usage is TRBV10-3 and J usage is TRBJ1-1; the D is unclear. The V gene's germline CDR1 is ENHRY and CDR2 SYGVKD. The V end lost 7 bases, the J end lost 4 bases, and 22 bases lay between the germline ends. The length of the CDR3 is 16 residues. This CDR3 reads CAIKDGLSPLSTEAFF. CDR3 bases: TGTGCCATCAAGGACGGACTATCCCCCTTGAGCACTGAAGCTTTCTTT.

This clone was counted once. Germline and junction disagree at one end, which may indicate a read error. V gene TRBV7-9 combines with J gene TRBJ2-6, with D possibly matching TRBD1 (5 bases). Germline lookup yields CDR1 SEHNR and CDR2 FQNEAQ (reference sequence). This CDR3 spans 18 amino acids. The CDR3 region has the DNA TGTGCCAGCAGCTTAGGCGCTGGCGGCCCCTCTGGGGCCAACGGCCTGACTTTC. This gives the protein CASSLGAGGPSGANGLTF.

The chain carries TRBV5-1 and TRBJ1-1; 10 bases are shared with TRBD1. Germline V gene lookup returns CDR1 SGHRS and CDR2 YFSETQ. The ends lost 6 bases at V and 4 bases at J; junction bases unmatched: 6. The CDR3 contains 14 residues. CDR3 in amino acids: CASTGTGVSTEAFF. CDR3 nucleotides: TGCGCCAGCACAGGGACAGGGGTAAGCACTGAAGCTTTCTTT.